These 23 T cell receptor beta chains were all obtained from the same sample, sequenced in a study of blood T cell repertoires in COVID-19. Generated by immunoSEQ multiplex PCR, the TCRdb table keeps only in-frame clones and is missing some. Among roughly 180,000 clones listed, roughly 79% were seen once. Material for sequencing was peripheral blood. These receptors originate from a middle-aged woman with COVID-19, enrolled during active disease.

V usage is TRBV7-9 and J usage is TRBJ2-7; TRBD2 might be the D (5 bases). With 1 base removed from V and 4 bases from J, the gap between germline ends came to 23 bases. Germline V gene sequence: CDR1 SEHNR, CDR2 FQNEAQ (reference sequence). The CDR3 is made up of 18 amino acids. This CDR3 reads CASSLVSLKKTGSYEQYF. CDR3 coding DNA: TGTGCCAGCAGCTTAGTTAGCTTGAAAAAAACGGGATCGTACGAGCAGTACTTC.

The rearrangement joins TRBV7-9 to TRBJ2-1; D might be TRBD2 (6 bases). From germline, CDR1 is SEHNR and CDR2 FQNEAQ (reference sequence). V was trimmed by 5 bases and J by 4 bases, leaving 18 bases between them. The CDR3 is 16 amino acids. CDR3 residues: CASSPPGGPPYNEQFF. The CDR3 DNA is TGTGCCAGCAGCCCCCCCGGAGGGCCTCCGTACAATGAGCAGTTCTTC.

The chain couples TRBV7-9 to TRBJ2-7, with 8 bases matching TRBD1. Germline V CDR1 and CDR2: SEHNR, FQNEAQ (reference sequence). The CDR3 spans 16 residues. The V segment lost 2 bases and the J segment 1 base; nucleotides outside the gene matches: 7. The CDR3 DNA is TGTGCCAGCAGCTTAACACGGGACAGGAATTCCTACGAGCAGTACTTC. This sequence encodes CASSLTRDRNSYEQYF.

The DNA of the CDR3 is TGCGCCAGCAGCCAAGCGTACCGGACTAGCGGGAATACCTACAATGAGCAGTTCTTC. Amino acid sequence: CASSQAYRTSGNTYNEQFF. The chain has TRBV4-1 and TRBJ2-1; 12 positions match TRBD2. The CDR3 totals 19 residues. V shed 1 base and J 2 bases; nucleotides not matched to a gene: 9. The germline gives CDR1 MGHRA, CDR2 YSYEKL.

The chain links TRBV25-1 to TRBJ2-1; weak D call: TRBD2 (6 bases). CDR3 length: 14 residues. CDR1 and CDR2 (germline): MGHDK, SYGVNS. The V and J ends lost 4 bases and 10 bases respectively, with 17 bases between them. The CDR3 protein is CASSAIVQGGEQFF. The CDR3 DNA follows: TGTGCCAGCAGTGCCATAGTTCAGGGAGGCGAGCAGTTCTTC.

The CDR3 DNA reads as TGCGCCAGCAGTGAGTCACGGAGCAGGGGGGACAAAGCTTTCTTT. Translating it yields CASSESRSRGDKAFF. This chain connects TRBV10-1 to TRBJ1-1; 7 nucleotides agree with TRBD1. V shed 0 bases, J shed 9 bases, and the junction held 10 bases outside the gene matches. Looked up from germline, CDR1 is WNHNN and CDR2 is SYGVQD (reference sequence). This CDR3 is built from 15 residues.

This clone was counted only a few times. The chain couples TRBV2 to TRBJ1-6; D unclear. This CDR3 is 13 amino acids long. V was trimmed by 6 bases and J by 7 bases, leaving 10 bases between them. CDR1 is SNHLY, CDR2 FYNNEI, per germline. The CDR3 protein is CASRVGGNSPLHF. The CDR3 DNA follows: TGTGCCAGCAGAGTGGGAGGAAATTCACCCCTCCACTTT.

The CDR3 region has the DNA TGTGCCAGCAGTCCGGGACAGGTGGAGACCCAGTACTTC. Translating it yields CASSPGQVETQYF. The rearrangement uses TRBV6-5 and TRBJ2-5; 8 bases are a match to TRBD1. The J segment lost 5 bases and the V segment lost 5 bases, leaving 4 bases of the junction unmatched. The CDR3 is 13 residues long. The germline CDR1 and CDR2 sequences are MNHEY and SVGAGI.

This chain connects TRBV19 to TRBJ2-5, with a possible D match to TRBD2 (6 bases). V shed 6 bases and J shed 5 bases, with 16 bases lying between them. Germline V gene lookup returns CDR1 LNHDA and CDR2 SQIVND (reference sequence). CDR3 length: 14 residues. The CDR3 sequence is CASRLSGSGETQYF. The DNA for the CDR3 is TGTGCCAGTAGACTTTCCGGGAGCGGGGAGACCCAGTACTTC. Combining the CDR3 with reference TRBV19 and TRBJ2-5 gives the whole variable domain DGGITQSPKYLFRKEGQNVTLSCEQNLNHDAMYWYRQDPGQGLRLIYYSQIVNDFQKGDIAEGYSVSREKKESFPLTVTSAQKNPTAFYLCASRLSGSGETQYFGPGTRLLVL.

The chain couples TRBV19 to TRBJ1-5, with D perhaps TRBD1 (5 bases). Per the germline V gene, CDR1 is LNHDA and CDR2 is SQIVND (reference sequence). The germline V and J ends were trimmed by 5 bases and 6 bases, with 20 bases remaining between them. There are 16 residues in the CDR3. This CDR3 is CASSPTSGTRSQPQHF. CDR3 nucleotide sequence: TGTGCCAGTAGTCCCACTTCCGGGACTCGGAGTCAGCCCCAGCATTTT.

The chain links TRBV7-9 to TRBJ2-2, with TRBD1 matching over 9 bases. The trim removed 0 bases at V and 7 bases at J, leaving 3 bases unmatched. The V gene's germline CDR1 is SEHNR and CDR2 FQNEAQ (reference sequence). This CDR3 is 15 amino acids long. The CDR3, as DNA: TGTGCCAGCAGCTTAGCACAGGGGGCCGGCGGGGAGCTGTTTTTT. The encoded protein is CASSLAQGAGGELFF.

CDR3 amino acids: CASSQRTSGSSETQYF. The CDR3 DNA reads TGTGCCAGCAGCCAGAGGACTAGCGGGAGTTCAGAGACCCAGTACTTC. The V call is TRBV3-1 (or the pseudogene TRBV3-2), the J call TRBJ2-5; TRBD2 matches at 13 bases. Germline CDR1 reads LGHDT; CDR2 reads YNNKEL (reference sequence). The trim removed 3 bases at V and 4 bases at J, leaving 5 bases unmatched. CDR3 length: 16 amino acids.

The J gene is TRBJ1-1, the V gene TRBV2; 8 nucleotides align to TRBD1. The CDR3 is made up of 13 amino acids. Losses at the gene ends were 7 bases for V and 6 bases for J; bases not matched to a gene: 7. CDR1 SNHLY and CDR2 FYNNEI come from the germline V gene. Here the CDR3 DNA reads TGTGCCAGCATTGTTACAGGGGGGGCTGAAGCTTTCTTT. Translation: CASIVTGGAEAFF.

The table lists this clone with a count of one. This chain links TRBV27 with TRBJ1-1; D gene unclear. V was shortened by 5 bases and J by 1 base, with 17 bases between the two germline ends. Per germline, CDR1 MNHEY and CDR2 SMNVEV (reference sequence). The CDR3 spans 16 residues. CDR3 DNA: TGTGCCAGCAGTCCGTCAACCGGGGAGGAGAACACTGAAGCTTTCTTT. Protein product: CASSPSTGEENTEAFF.

This chain joins TRBV30 and TRBJ2-2; D gene unclear. The CDR3 runs 11 residues. V was trimmed by 2 bases and J by 7 bases, leaving 5 bases between them. Germline assignment: CDR1 GTSNPN and CDR2 SVGIG (reference sequence). In DNA, the CDR3 is TGTGCCTGGAGTCAGAACGGGGAGCTGTTTTTT. Protein product: CAWSQNGELFF. Using reference TRBV30 and TRBJ2-2 for the parts outside the CDR3, the full variable domain is SQTIHQWPATLVQPVGSPLSLECTVEGTSNPNLYWYRQAAGRGLQLLFYSVGIGQISSEVPQNLSASRPQDRQFILSSKKLLLSDSGFYLCAWSQNGELFFGEGSRLTVL.

The gene calls are TRBV5-4 and TRBJ1-2; TRBD1 agrees at 11 bases. The germline V gene has CDR1 SGHNT and CDR2 YYREEE (reference sequence). Trimming took 4 bases from V and 7 from J; bases not matched to a gene: 12. The CDR3 contains 16 residues. For the CDR3, the DNA is TGTGCCAGCAGCCCGCAACTGGGACAGGGGGTGAGTGGCTACACCTTC. Translated, it gives CASSPQLGQGVSGYTF. Full variable domain (missing parts from reference TRBV5-4 and TRBJ1-2): ETGVTQSPTHLIKTRGQQVTLRCSSQSGHNTVSWYQQALGQGPQFIFQYYREEENGRGNFPPRFSGLQFPNYSSELNVNALELDDSALYLCASSPQLGQGVSGYTFGSGTRLTVV.

The chain is built from TRBV11-2 and TRBJ2-5; 8 nucleotides match TRBD1. The CDR3 spans 13 residues. Germline-derived CDR1 and CDR2 are SGHAT and FQNNGV. J gave up 5 bases and V 5 bases, and 4 bases lay outside the gene matches. The CDR3, as DNA: TGTGCCAGCAGCCGACAGGGGTGGGAGACCCAGTACTTC. It is translated as CASSRQGWETQYF.

CDR3 DNA: TGTGCCAGCAGTGAAGCTGTCCGGAACTATGGCTACACCTTC. Protein: CASSEAVRNYGYTF. V gene TRBV25-1 combines with J gene TRBJ1-2; D call uncertain. Germline values: CDR1 MGHDK, CDR2 SYGVNS. The CDR3 has 14 residues. Trimming removed 2 bases at V and 2 bases at J, with 9 bases between.

The chain combines TRBV5-1 with TRBJ1-6, with 7 bases matching TRBD1. Germline V gene data show CDR1 as SGHRS and CDR2 as YFSETQ. Unmatched junction bases numbered 12, after V lost 4 bases and J lost 14 bases. This CDR3 has 14 amino acids. The CDR3 region is CASSPDRVISTLHF. Here the CDR3 DNA reads TGCGCCAGCAGCCCCGACAGGGTTATTAGTACCCTCCACTTT.

V gene TRBV2 combines with J gene TRBJ1-1; unclear D gene. Germline CDR1 and CDR2: SNHLY and FYNNEI. The CDR3 totals 14 residues. The V gene lost 4 bases and the J gene lost 3 bases, with 12 bases spanning the gap. CDR3 residues: CASSGDGLDTEAFF. In nucleotides, the CDR3 is TGTGCCAGCAGTGGTGACGGACTGGACACTGAAGCTTTCTTT.

The chain recombines TRBV6-1 with TRBJ1-1; no clear D. Deletions cut 2 bases from V and 4 bases from J, with 14 bases between. From germline, CDR1 is MNHNS and CDR2 SASEGT. The CDR3 is 15 residues long. The CDR3 here is CASSERGPSGTEAFF. The CDR3 bases are TGTGCCAGCAGTGAACGTGGCCCTTCGGGCACTGAAGCTTTCTTT.

As regards this clone: This CDR3 is also generated by other DNA sequences in the sample. This chain uses TRBV12-3 or TRBV12-4 with TRBJ1-2; 10 positions agree with TRBD1. The CDR3 totals 13 residues. V lost 3 bases and J lost 6; bases outside the gene matches: 1. CDR3 coding DNA: TGTGCCAGCAGTTTGACAGGGGGCCATGGCTACACCTTC. Translating it yields CASSLTGGHGYTF.

This clone was observed once. J is TRBJ2-1 and V is TRBV28; TRBD2 agrees at 11 bases. Germline CDR1 reads MDHEN; CDR2 reads SYDVKM. Trimming took 3 bases from V and 9 from J; bases not matched to a gene: 7. The CDR3 runs 15 residues. This chain's CDR3 is CASSLGTSGSGEQFF. The CDR3 DNA is TGTGCCAGCAGTTTGGGAACTAGCGGGAGTGGTGAGCAGTTCTTC.